This entry lists 18 T cell receptor beta chains sequenced from one sample in a study of tumor-infiltrating lymphocytes in primary liver carcinoma. TCR beta cDNA was reverse-transcribed from around 0.55 ug of total RNA. The reaction used a constant-region primer and ProtoScript II reverse transcriptase. The TCR beta library was amplified through three nested multiplex PCR rounds in a modified ARM-PCR procedure. With TRBV1-TRBV30 forward primers and a C-beta reverse primer, the first two PCR rounds were run for roughly 10 cycles each. Each CDR3 protein is one row after TCRdb ran MiXCR on the multiplex PCR reads. The repertoire consists of 190,000 or so distinct CDR3 sequences, with 65% occurring once and the leading ten covering roughly 7%. RNA isolated from unsorted whole blood supplied the blood RNA, with germline DNA also extracted. Input material: peripheral blood. The origin of the receptors is a woman aged 60-75 years with primary liver carcinoma and hepatitis B virus infection.

In its sample, this clonotype was seen a few times. The chain has TRBV19 and TRBJ2-5, with a tentative D call TRBD2 (6 bases). CDR3 length equals 17 residues. Trimming cost V 4 bases and J 0 bases, with 18 bases left between them. Germline V lookup: CDR1 LNHDA, CDR2 SQIVND (reference sequence). The CDR3: CASSTAPGLVYQETQYF. The CDR3 DNA sequence: TGTGCCAGTAGTACGGCTCCGGGACTCGTCTACCAAGAGACCCAGTACTTC.

Note on this clonotype: This may be a read error, as it is one base from a much larger clone. For the CDR3, the DNA is TGTGTCAGCACCCAACAGGAAAATAGCAATCAGCCCCAGCATTTT. This translates into CVSTQQENSNQPQHF. The J gene is TRBJ1-5, the V gene TRBV12-3 or TRBV12-4; a possible D gene is TRBD1 (5 bases). The CDR3 consists of 15 residues.

To note about this clonotype: A much larger clonotype is one base distant, so this may be a read error. This sequence joins TRBV12-3 or TRBV12-4 and TRBJ2-3; TRBD2 aligns across 7 bases. J gave up 0 bases and V 8 bases, and 5 bases lay outside the gene matches. CDR3 size: 14 residues. This CDR3 is CASGSSGSTDTQYF. CDR3 DNA: TGTGCCAGCGGCTCTAGCGGTAGCACAGATACGCAGTATTTT.

A word on this clonotype: At one of its ends the junction is not consistent with the germline gene, which may arise from a read error. J is TRBJ2-4 and V is TRBV11-2; 10 positions match TRBD1. Looked up from germline, CDR1 is SGHAT and CDR2 is FQNNGV. This CDR3 comprises 18 residues. The DNA of the CDR3 is TGTGCCAGCAGTTTAGGGGAGCGGGACAGGGGATTCAAAAACATTCAGTACTTC. This gives the protein CASSLGERDRGFKNIQYF.

This clonotype was counted a single time. A junction end diverges from the germline sequence, so it may reflect a read error. The chain combines TRBV28 with TRBJ1-2; D gene ambiguous. CDR3 length: 15 residues. The germline V gene encodes CDR1 MDHEN and CDR2 SYDVKM. The CDR3, as DNA: TGTGCCATACGATCGGGGATAACAACTAACCATGGCTACACCTTC. Translating gives CAIRSGITTNHGYTF.

Of note for this clonotype: A much bigger clone sits one base away, suggesting this may be a read error. V and J are TRBV29-1 and TRBJ2-3; 9 bases agree with TRBD2. V shed 5 bases, J shed 6 bases, and the junction held 12 bases outside the gene matches. Germline V gene lookup returns CDR1 SQVTM and CDR2 ANQGSEA. This CDR3 spans 15 amino acids. The chain's CDR3 is CSVKRGAGGRDTQYF. The CDR3 coding sequence is TGCAGCGTTAAAAGGGGCGCGGGAGGGCGCGATACGCAGTATTTT.

Worth noting for this clonotype: One end of the junction is discordant with germline, which a read error may explain. The rearrangement joins TRBV7-9 to TRBJ1-1; a possible D gene is TRBD1 (5 bases). The CDR3 contains 15 residues. Per the germline V gene, CDR1 is SEHNR and CDR2 is FQNEAQ (reference sequence). CDR3 in DNA: TGTGCCAGCAGCTTAGCAGGGACGGTGGGGACTGGAGCTTTCTTT. This codes for CASSLAGTVGTGAFF. The variable domain in full, completed from reference TRBV7-9 and TRBJ1-1, reads DTGVSQNPRHKITKRGQNVTFRCDPISEHNRLYWYRQTLGQGPEFLTYFQNEAQLEKSRLLSDRFSAERPKGSFSTLEIQRTEQGDSAMYLCASSLAGTVGTGAFFGQGTRLTVV.

The J gene is TRBJ1-5, the V gene TRBV4-1; 7 bases are shared with TRBD1. V lost 5 bases, J lost 0 bases, and 10 bases stayed unmatched. The CDR3 sequence is 17 residues long. Germline CDR1 reads MGHRA; CDR2 reads YSYEKL. In DNA form, the CDR3 reads TGCGCCAGCAGCTATCCCCCTGGGACAGATAGCAATCAGCCCCAGCATTTT. Its protein is CASSYPPGTDSNQPQHF.

The chain combines TRBV7-3 with TRBJ2-2; possibly TRBD2 for D (5 bases). In germline, CDR1 is SGHTA, CDR2 FQGTGA. Trimming left V 9 bases short and J 7 bases short, with 18 bases between. The CDR3 sequence is 14 residues long. CDR3 region: CASSPTPEGGELFF. Written as DNA, the CDR3 is TGTGCCAGTAGCCCGACCCCCGAGGGCGGGGAGCTGTTTTTT.

V and J are TRBV11-1 and TRBJ2-5; the D gene is possibly TRBD2 (6 bases). The CDR3 length is 16 residues. Per the germline V gene, CDR1 is SGHAT and CDR2 is FQDESV (reference sequence). V was clipped by 7 bases and J by 1 base, with 19 bases between them. In nucleotides, the CDR3 is TGTGCCAGCAACTTTTTTAGCGGTAACCTCCAAGAGACCCAGTACTTC. Translated: CASNFFSGNLQETQYF.

In the case of this clonotype: One end of the junction varies from germline; a read error may be responsible. V and J are TRBV11-2 and TRBJ2-7; 7 bases agree with TRBD2. The CDR3 has 15 amino acids. Germline V gives CDR1 SGHAT, CDR2 FQNNGV. For the CDR3, the DNA is TGTGCCAGCACCATCGGACTAGGGAAGTCCTATGAGCAGTACTTC. Its translation: CASTIGLGKSYEQYF.

The V gene is TRBV28, the J gene TRBJ1-1; the match to TRBD1 covers 7 bases. Unmatched junction bases numbered 10, after V lost 5 bases and J lost 1 base. In germline, CDR1 is MDHEN, CDR2 SYDVKM. This CDR3 has 16 residues. The CDR3 coding sequence is TGTGCCAGCAGTCCGCACCCGGGACAGAAGAACACTGAAGCTTTCTTT. Its translation: CASSPHPGQKNTEAFF.

Remarks on this clonotype: A junction end diverges from the germline sequence, so it may reflect a read error. The chain combines TRBV11-3 with TRBJ1-1, with D possibly TRBD1 on 5 matching bases. The CDR3 is 13 residues long. In germline, CDR1 is SGHNT, CDR2 YENEEA. This CDR3 reads CASSRRGSTEPFF. Here the CDR3 DNA reads TGTGCCAGCAGCCGACGGGGGTCTACTGAACCTTTCTTT.

Concerning this clonotype: The junction departs from the called germline gene at one end, perhaps through a read error. J is TRBJ1-4 and V is TRBV11-2; 7 bases are shared with TRBD1. Per the germline V gene, CDR1 is SGHAT and CDR2 is FQNNGV. The CDR3 runs 11 residues. The CDR3 loop reads CAGRQGEKLFF. The DNA of the CDR3 is TGTGCCGGCAGACAGGGAGAAAAACTGTTTTTT.

Remarks on this clonotype: A much larger clone lies one base from this, so it may be a read error. The chain joins TRBV5-6 to TRBJ2-5; 7 nucleotides line up with TRBD1. CDR3 length equals 15 residues. Germline CDR1 and CDR2: SGHDT and YYEEEE. V shed 4 bases, J shed 0 bases, and the junction held 6 bases outside the gene matches. The CDR3 DNA reads as TGTGCCAGCAGCATCAGGGGGACAAACCAAGAGACCCAGTACTTC. This translates into CASSIRGTNQETQYF. Using reference TRBV5-6 and TRBJ2-5 for the parts outside the CDR3, the full variable domain is DAGVTQSPTHLIKTRGQQVTLRCSPKSGHDTVSWYQQALGQGPQFIFQYYEEEERQRGNFPDRFSGHQFPNYSSELNVNALLLGDSALYLCASSIRGTNQETQYFGPGTRLLVL.

Details on this clonotype: It may be a read error: a sequence one base away is much more abundant. The chain employs TRBV12-5 and TRBJ1-2; D might be TRBD1 (5 bases). The CDR3 length is 13 residues. Germline assignment: CDR1 LGHNT and CDR2 FRNRAP. CDR3 sequence reads: CTSGPSGRGGYTF. The CDR3 DNA is TGTACTAGTGGTCCGTCGGGACGAGGGGGCTACACCTTC.

On this clonotype: A much larger clone is a single base away; this may be a read error. This rearrangement joins TRBV4-1 to TRBJ2-7, with D perhaps being TRBD1 or TRBD2 (5 bases each). This CDR3 region has 15 residues. CDR1 and CDR2 (germline): MGHRA, YSYEKL. This chain's CDR3 is CASSHSVVKRDEKYF. The CDR3 nucleotides are TGCGCCAGCAGCCACTCGGTAGTTAAGAGGGACGAGAAGTACTTC.

J is TRBJ2-3 and V is TRBV30; possibly TRBD1 for D (6 bases). Trimming cost V 4 bases and J 2 bases, with 22 bases left between them. CDR3 length: 17 amino acids. Germline-derived CDR1 and CDR2 are GTSNPN and SVGIG (reference sequence). CDR3 DNA: TGTGCCTGGACACGGAGTCGGACAGTTTATATCACAGATACGCAGTATTTT. Its translation: CAWTRSRTVYITDTQYF.